Listed here are 13 T cell receptor beta chains from one sample, sequenced in a study of beta chain features in type 1 diabetes. Sequencing targeted expressed TCRB transcripts, as all isolated RNA had been reverse transcribed. Clones were read by immunoSEQ multiplex PCR, and TCRdb kept only the in-frame ones, dropping some. The table shows approximately 170,000 clones, with about 9.1% occurring only once. The sample consisted of central memory CD4+ T cells from blood. Receptors were obtained from a woman aged 18-29 years in good health.

The rearrangement uses TRBV29-1 and TRBJ1-5, with 7 bases aligning to TRBD1. The germline V gene has CDR1 SQVTM and CDR2 ANQGSEA. J lost 7 bases, V lost 6 bases, and 9 bases had no gene match. CDR3 length equals 13 residues. CDR3 loop: CSVGPGGEQPQHF. The CDR3 DNA reads TGCAGCGTGGGACCAGGGGGAGAACAGCCCCAGCATTTT.

The sample holds a few counts of this clone. The chain couples TRBV18 to TRBJ2-2, with D maybe TRBD1 (5 bases). The CDR3 contains 15 residues. Germline CDR1 KGHSH, CDR2 LQKENI. The germline V and J ends were trimmed by 2 bases and 3 bases, with 10 bases remaining between them. In DNA form, the CDR3 reads TGTGCCAGCTCACCATCAGGGCTGGACACCGGGGAGCTGTTTTTT. Residues: CASSPSGLDTGELFF. Drawing the rest from reference TRBV18 and TRBJ2-2, the complete variable domain is NAGVMQNPRHLVRRRGQEARLRCSPMKGHSHVYWYRQLPEEGLKFMVYLQKENIIDESGMPKERFSAEFPKEGPSILRIQQVVRGDSAAYFCASSPSGLDTGELFFGEGSRLTVL.

The chain links TRBV7-8 to TRBJ2-7; 8 positions agree with TRBD2. Germline values: CDR1 SGHVS, CDR2 FQNEAQ. The length of the CDR3 is 14 residues. V lost 5 bases to trimming and J lost 4 bases; unmatched junction nucleotides: 7. CDR3: CASSIGRESYEQYF. CDR3 DNA: TGTGCCAGCAGCATCGGGAGGGAGAGTTACGAGCAGTACTTC.

V usage is TRBV11-2 and J usage is TRBJ2-1, with 9 bases matching TRBD2. V shed 4 bases and J 3 bases; nucleotides not matched to a gene: 4. Germline V gene data show CDR1 as SGHAT and CDR2 as FQNNGV. The CDR3 has 15 amino acids. The chain's CDR3 is CASSSGRGGYNEQFF. The CDR3 region has the DNA TGTGCCAGCAGCTCGGGGCGGGGGGGCTACAATGAGCAGTTCTTC. Combining the CDR3 with reference TRBV11-2 and TRBJ2-1 gives the whole variable domain EAGVAQSPRYKIIEKRQSVAFWCNPISGHATLYWYQQILGQGPKLLIQFQNNGVVDDSQLPKDRFSAERLKGVDSTLKIQPAKLEDSAVYLCASSSGRGGYNEQFFGPGTRLTVL.

The chain links TRBV6-5 to TRBJ2-7, with D unclear. Germline V lookup: CDR1 MNHEY, CDR2 SVGAGI. The CDR3 spans 13 residues. V lost 5 bases and J 6 bases, leaving 14 bases between the germline ends. This CDR3 is CASSPPNTREQYF. The CDR3 nucleotides are TGTGCCAGCAGTCCTCCCAATACACGCGAGCAGTACTTC.

The gene calls are TRBV19 and TRBJ2-1, with D perhaps TRBD2 (6 bases). Trimming shortened V by 3 bases and J by 5 bases, and 11 bases separated the two germline ends. Germline CDR1 reads LNHDA; CDR2 reads SQIVND (reference sequence). The CDR3 extends over 14 amino acids. The CDR3 DNA is TGTGCCAGTAGTATCCGGGAGTCCAACAATGAGCAGTTCTTC. Translating gives CASSIRESNNEQFF.

This clone has only a few counts. The gene calls are TRBV7-9 and TRBJ2-1; D might be TRBD1 (6 bases). CDR1 SEHNR and CDR2 FQNEAQ come from the germline V gene (reference sequence). V dropped 5 bases and J dropped 3 bases, with 20 bases sitting between them. This CDR3 has 17 residues. The DNA for the CDR3 is TGTGCCAGCAGCCGCCGACAGGCCTCGTGGGGCTACAATGAGCAGTTCTTC. Its translation: CASSRRQASWGYNEQFF.

The chain joins TRBV5-8 to TRBJ1-5, with 10 bases identical to TRBD1. Germline-derived CDR1 and CDR2 are SGHTS and YDEGEE. This CDR3 contains 15 residues. V trimming: 7 bases; J trimming: 2 bases; junction bases outside the gene matches: 6. CDR3 bases: TGTGCCAGCGGCTCCGGGACAGGGGGCAATCAGCCCCAGCATTTT. As protein: CASGSGTGGNQPQHF.

This chain connects TRBV10-2 to TRBJ2-5, with 7 bases that match TRBD2. With V trimmed by 8 bases and J by 5 bases, 11 bases remained unmatched. Per the germline V gene, CDR1 is WSHSY and CDR2 is SAAADI. The CDR3 totals 14 residues. CDR3 amino acids: CASSDAGVGETQYF. The CDR3 nucleotides are TGCGCCAGCTCTGACGCGGGGGTCGGCGAGACCCAGTACTTC.

This clone has a handful of counts. The J gene is TRBJ1-6, the V gene TRBV2, with D unresolved. CDR1 and CDR2 from the germline V gene are SNHLY and FYNNEI. The CDR3 length is 12 residues. Trimming cost V 4 bases and J 6 bases, with 4 bases left between them. The CDR3 nucleotides read TGTGCCAGCAGTGTCAGTAATTCACCCCTCCACTTT. This gives the protein CASSVSNSPLHF.

The V and J genes are TRBV15 and TRBJ1-2; 8 bases map to TRBD1. CDR3 length: 13 amino acids. CDR1 is LNHNV and CDR2 is YYDKDF in the germline V gene (reference sequence). The trim removed 2 bases at V and 6 bases at J, leaving 2 bases unmatched. The CDR3 loop is CATSRQGADGYTF. CDR3 bases: TGTGCCACCAGCAGACAGGGGGCGGATGGCTACACCTTC.

The chain has TRBV7-9 and TRBJ2-7; TRBD1 matches at 8 bases. CDR1 SEHNR and CDR2 FQNEAQ come from the germline V gene (reference sequence). The CDR3 consists of 14 residues. V trimming: 1 base; J trimming: 5 bases; junction bases outside the gene matches: 4. The CDR3 sequence is CASSLGTGIHEQYF. CDR3 DNA sequence: TGTGCCAGCAGCTTAGGGACAGGGATCCACGAGCAGTACTTC.

This clone was counted between two and nine times. The J gene is TRBJ1-1, the V gene TRBV30, with D possibly being TRBD1 (6 bases). Trimming left V 0 bases short and J 4 bases short, with 12 bases between. CDR1 is GTSNPN and CDR2 is SVGIG in the germline V gene (reference sequence). The CDR3 sequence is 14 residues long. In DNA, the CDR3 is TGTGCCTGGAGTGTAGGGAGGGGGAGCACTGAAGCTTTCTTT. Its protein product is CAWSVGRGSTEAFF.